This TCR beta chain was profiled in a study of blood T cell repertoires in COVID-19. Across the whole study: The analysed material was cDNA or gDNA that came from T cells, B-cell-depleted T cells, or PBMCs.

TCRdb's copy holds only in-frame clones and misses some; the assay was immunoSEQ multiplex PCR. The data show 100,000 to 140,000 clones, with around 88% seen just once and 6.8% held by the top ten. This clone has only one observation. The sequence came from a man aged 45-65 years with active or convalescent COVID-19. Sequenced material: peripheral blood.

In DNA, the CDR3 is TGCGCCAGCAGCCAAGGGGTGGCGGGAGCCGCCGGGGAGCTGTTTTTT. It specifies CASSQGVAGAAGELFF. J is TRBJ2-2 and V is TRBV4-3, with 7 bases fitting TRBD2. The CDR3 consists of 16 residues. With V trimmed by 1 base and J by 6 bases, 8 bases remained unmatched. The germline CDR1 and CDR2 sequences are LGHNA and YSLEER.